This passage covers 23 T cell receptor beta chains from one sample sequenced in a study of blood T cell repertoires in COVID-19. Profiled with immunoSEQ multiplex PCR; TCRdb holds only in-frame clones, not every one. Here the sample spans roughly 120,000 clones, 75% to 85% being singletons. The source material was peripheral blood. The receptor set was obtained from a man between 65 and 85 years old with acute or convalescent COVID-19.

The chain has TRBV3-1 (or the pseudogene TRBV3-2) and TRBJ1-3; no clear D gene. Germline CDR1 reads LGHDT; CDR2 reads YNNKEL (reference sequence). The germline V and J ends were trimmed by 4 bases and 0 bases, with 13 bases remaining between them. The CDR3 loop spans 16 amino acids. CDR3 DNA sequence: TGTGCCAGCAGCCGAGGGCAGGTTGGCTCTGGAAACACCATATATTTT. It yields the protein CASSRGQVGSGNTIYF.

The chain recombines TRBV7-9 with TRBJ1-5, with D uncertain. CDR1 is SEHNR, CDR2 FQNEAQ, per germline (reference sequence). The CDR3 is 14 amino acids. Trimming removed 1 base from V and 6 bases from J, with 10 bases in between. The CDR3 spells CASSLGPGAQPQHF. CDR3 bases: TGTGCCAGCAGCTTAGGCCCAGGCGCTCAGCCCCAGCATTTT.

The J gene is TRBJ2-2, the V gene TRBV30, with 7 bases matching TRBD2. Trimming at V came to 3 bases and at J to 6 bases, leaving 4 bases not matched to a gene. The germline V gene has CDR1 GTSNPN and CDR2 SVGIG (reference sequence). The CDR3 consists of 13 residues. Here the CDR3 DNA reads TGTGCCTGGAGCCCCACTAGCGCCGGGGAGCTGTTTTTT. Encoded protein: CAWSPTSAGELFF.

The chain employs TRBV4-2 and TRBJ2-7; D perhaps matches TRBD2 (6 bases). Germline CDR1 reads LGHNA; CDR2 reads YNFKEQ. Trimming left V 3 bases short and J 10 bases short, with 25 bases between. The CDR3 extends over 16 amino acids. CDR3 loop: CASSQKSVTSSEGQYF. For the CDR3, the DNA is TGTGCCAGCAGCCAGAAGTCCGTGACTAGTTCTGAGGGCCAGTACTTC.

The chain uses TRBV20-1 and TRBJ2-5; 8 positions match TRBD2. CDR1 DFQATT and CDR2 SNEGSKA come from the germline V gene (reference sequence). The J segment lost 5 bases and the V segment lost 6 bases, leaving 2 bases of the junction unmatched. The CDR3 runs to 11 residues. CDR3 coding DNA: TGCAGTGCGTCGGGGGGGGAGACCCAGTACTTC. Its protein is CSASGGETQYF.

This clone was counted between two and nine times. The chain recombines TRBV7-9 with TRBJ2-5; 7 positions match TRBD2. This CDR3 is 17 amino acids long. Trimming at V came to 4 bases and at J to 2 bases, leaving 13 bases not matched to a gene. CDR1 and CDR2 (germline): SEHNR, FQNEAQ (reference sequence). This CDR3 reads CASSSRNPGAGQETQYF. CDR3 coding DNA: TGTGCCAGCAGCTCACGGAACCCCGGAGCGGGGCAAGAGACCCAGTACTTC.

The chain links TRBV29-1 to TRBJ2-7, with a possible D match to TRBD2 (6 bases). Germline loops: CDR1 SQVTM, CDR2 ANQGSEA. The V and J ends lost 7 bases and 5 bases respectively, with 9 bases between them. This CDR3 is 10 amino acids long. The CDR3 loop is CSAGGNEQYF. CDR3 bases: TGCAGCGCTGGAGGGAACGAGCAGTACTTC.

The V gene is TRBV7-9, the J gene TRBJ2-7, with 7 bases identical to TRBD1. Germline trimming cut 1 base from V and 6 bases from J; bases unmatched to any gene: 6. The CDR3 extends over 14 amino acids. Germline loops: CDR1 SEHNR, CDR2 FQNEAQ (reference sequence). This CDR3 is CASSLDRQGFEQYF. In DNA form, the CDR3 reads TGTGCCAGCAGCTTAGACCGACAGGGTTTCGAGCAGTACTTC. Based on the CDR3 plus reference TRBV7-9 and TRBJ2-7, the full variable domain is DTGVSQNPRHKITKRGQNVTFRCDPISEHNRLYWYRQTLGQGPEFLTYFQNEAQLEKSRLLSDRFSAERPKGSFSTLEIQRTEQGDSAMYLCASSLDRQGFEQYFGPGTRLTVT.

The sample holds a few counts of this clone. The V and J genes are TRBV5-1 and TRBJ1-2; no firm D call. Germline V gene sequence: CDR1 SGHRS, CDR2 YFSETQ. V was clipped by 4 bases and J by 0 bases, with 10 bases between them. The CDR3 is made up of 14 amino acids. CDR3 amino acids: CASSRIAANYGYTF. CDR3 DNA: TGCGCCAGCAGCAGGATCGCGGCTAACTATGGCTACACCTTC.

This clone was seen more than once but under ten times. The rearrangement joins TRBV28 to TRBJ1-1, with D perhaps matching TRBD1 (6 bases). The CDR3 loop spans 14 amino acids. Germline values: CDR1 MDHEN, CDR2 SYDVKM. Trimming cost V 5 bases and J 1 base, with 11 bases left between them. CDR3 sequence reads: CASSVLDRNTEAFF. CDR3 coding DNA: TGTGCCAGCAGTGTACTGGACAGGAACACTGAAGCTTTCTTT. Full variable domain (missing parts from reference TRBV28 and TRBJ1-1): DVKVTQSSRYLVKRTGEKVFLECVQDMDHENMFWYRQDPGLGLRLIYFSYDVKMKEKGDIPEGYSVSREKKERFSLILESASTNQTSMYLCASSVLDRNTEAFFGQGTRLTVV.

This chain connects TRBV28 to TRBJ1-5; TRBD1 agrees at 10 bases. Losses at the gene ends were 6 bases for V and 3 bases for J; bases not matched to a gene: 8. The CDR3 runs to 16 residues. Germline V gene data show CDR1 as MDHEN and CDR2 as SYDVKM. The CDR3, as DNA: TGTGCCAGCAGAATTAGGGACAGGGGTACCAATCAGCCCCAGCATTTT. Translating it yields CASRIRDRGTNQPQHF.

V gene TRBV7-9 combines with J gene TRBJ2-3; D not resolved. The CDR3 sequence is 10 residues long. Germline V CDR1 and CDR2: SEHNR, FQNEAQ (reference sequence). The ends were cut back, 9 bases at V and 3 bases at J, with 4 bases in the middle. The CDR3 reads CASQTDTQYF. DNA of the CDR3: TGTGCCAGTCAAACAGATACGCAGTATTTT.

This rearrangement joins TRBV28 to TRBJ2-7; 12 nucleotides match TRBD2. Germline lookup yields CDR1 MDHEN and CDR2 SYDVKM. The CDR3 consists of 16 residues. J was trimmed by 0 bases and V by 5 bases; bases with no gene match: 5. The CDR3 protein is CASSLTSGGSSYEQYF. The DNA of the CDR3 is TGTGCCAGCAGTCTGACTAGCGGGGGAAGCTCCTACGAGCAGTACTTC.

The chain has TRBV15 and TRBJ1-5, with D tentatively TRBD1 (6 bases). CDR3 size: 14 residues. Trimming left V 1 base short and J 5 bases short, with 9 bases between. CDR1 and CDR2 (germline): LNHNV, YYDKDF (reference sequence). CDR3 nucleotide sequence: TGTGCCACCAGCAGAGCCCCAGGGGATCAGCCCCAGCATTTT. This gives the protein CATSRAPGDQPQHF.

The chain combines TRBV5-6 with TRBJ1-2, with no clear D. Looked up from germline, CDR1 is SGHDT and CDR2 is YYEEEE. With 2 bases removed from V and 7 bases from J, the gap between germline ends came to 18 bases. The CDR3 has 15 residues. The chain's CDR3 is CASSFLARTIGGYTF. CDR3 nucleotide sequence: TGTGCCAGCAGCTTTTTGGCCAGGACTATTGGTGGCTACACCTTC.

V gene TRBV7-2 combines with J gene TRBJ2-2, with 7 positions matching TRBD1. In germline, CDR1 is SGHTA, CDR2 FQGNSA. J gave up 4 bases and V 4 bases, and 6 bases lay outside the gene matches. The CDR3 runs 15 residues. DNA of the CDR3: TGTGCCAGCAGCTCCCGGGACAGCCTCACCGGGGAGCTGTTTTTT. Translating gives CASSSRDSLTGELFF.

The rearrangement links TRBV27 to TRBJ2-6; TRBD1 agrees at 10 bases. There are 18 residues in the CDR3. V shed 6 bases and J 0 bases; nucleotides not matched to a gene: 8. The germline gives CDR1 MNHEY, CDR2 SMNVEV (reference sequence). The CDR3 nucleotides are TGTGCCAGCAGACTCTGGGGGACAGGGGCCTCTGGGGCCAACGTCCTGACTTTC. It codes for CASRLWGTGASGANVLTF. Full variable domain (remainder filled in from reference TRBV27 and TRBJ2-6): EAQVTQNPRYLITVTGKKLTVTCSQNMNHEYMSWYRQDPGLGLRQIYYSMNVEVTDKGDVPEGYKVSRKEKRNFPLILESPSPNQTSLYFCASRLWGTGASGANVLTFGAGSRLTVL.

In its sample, this clone was seen once. This chain links TRBV19 with TRBJ1-5; D is perhaps TRBD1 (6 bases). This CDR3 has 13 amino acids. The V and J ends lost 8 bases and 5 bases respectively, with 13 bases between them. The V gene's germline CDR1 is LNHDA and CDR2 SQIVND (reference sequence). CDR3 loop: CASADRFDQPQHF. Here the CDR3 DNA reads TGTGCCAGTGCCGACAGGTTTGATCAGCCCCAGCATTTT.

This rearrangement joins TRBV4-1 to TRBJ2-5; D is perhaps TRBD1 (6 bases). With 1 base removed from V and 4 bases from J, the gap between germline ends came to 10 bases. In germline, CDR1 is MGHRA, CDR2 YSYEKL. The CDR3 length is 14 residues. CDR3 nucleotides: TGCGCCAGCAGCCAAGGGGTAGGGGGAGAGACCCAGTACTTC. Translated: CASSQGVGGETQYF.

The rearrangement uses TRBV5-1 and TRBJ2-3; the match to TRBD1 covers 7 bases. The CDR3 covers 16 residues. V lost 0 bases and J lost 0; bases outside the gene matches: 4. Germline V gene data show CDR1 as SGHRS and CDR2 as YFSETQ. CDR3 residues: CASSLADRPSTDTQYF. The CDR3 DNA is TGCGCCAGCAGCTTGGCGGACAGGCCAAGCACAGATACGCAGTATTTT.

The J gene is TRBJ2-7, the V gene TRBV6-5; a possible D gene is TRBD2 (7 bases). CDR1 is MNHEY, CDR2 SVGAGI, per germline. CDR3 length: 15 residues. The germline V and J ends were trimmed by 2 bases and 2 bases, with 13 bases remaining between them. The CDR3 spells CASSYPKGGTYEQYF. In nucleotides, the CDR3 is TGTGCCAGCAGTTACCCGAAGGGGGGGACCTACGAGCAGTACTTC.

The chain carries TRBV19 and TRBJ2-7; 9 bases map to TRBD1. Germline CDR1 reads LNHDA; CDR2 reads SQIVND (reference sequence). With 5 bases clipped from V and 3 bases from J, the junction kept 5 bases outside the gene matches. The CDR3 consists of 14 residues. In DNA, the CDR3 is TGTGCCAGTAGTCAGGGGACAGGGAGCTACGAGCAGTACTTC. It encodes CASSQGTGSYEQYF.

The V call is TRBV27, the J call TRBJ1-3, with 8 positions matching TRBD1. This CDR3 is built from 15 residues. Per germline, CDR1 MNHEY and CDR2 SMNVEV (reference sequence). V shed 6 bases and J 0 bases; nucleotides not matched to a gene: 4. DNA for the CDR3: TGTGCCAGCAGCATTACAGGGGGCTCTGGAAACACCATATATTTT. Encoded protein: CASSITGGSGNTIYF.